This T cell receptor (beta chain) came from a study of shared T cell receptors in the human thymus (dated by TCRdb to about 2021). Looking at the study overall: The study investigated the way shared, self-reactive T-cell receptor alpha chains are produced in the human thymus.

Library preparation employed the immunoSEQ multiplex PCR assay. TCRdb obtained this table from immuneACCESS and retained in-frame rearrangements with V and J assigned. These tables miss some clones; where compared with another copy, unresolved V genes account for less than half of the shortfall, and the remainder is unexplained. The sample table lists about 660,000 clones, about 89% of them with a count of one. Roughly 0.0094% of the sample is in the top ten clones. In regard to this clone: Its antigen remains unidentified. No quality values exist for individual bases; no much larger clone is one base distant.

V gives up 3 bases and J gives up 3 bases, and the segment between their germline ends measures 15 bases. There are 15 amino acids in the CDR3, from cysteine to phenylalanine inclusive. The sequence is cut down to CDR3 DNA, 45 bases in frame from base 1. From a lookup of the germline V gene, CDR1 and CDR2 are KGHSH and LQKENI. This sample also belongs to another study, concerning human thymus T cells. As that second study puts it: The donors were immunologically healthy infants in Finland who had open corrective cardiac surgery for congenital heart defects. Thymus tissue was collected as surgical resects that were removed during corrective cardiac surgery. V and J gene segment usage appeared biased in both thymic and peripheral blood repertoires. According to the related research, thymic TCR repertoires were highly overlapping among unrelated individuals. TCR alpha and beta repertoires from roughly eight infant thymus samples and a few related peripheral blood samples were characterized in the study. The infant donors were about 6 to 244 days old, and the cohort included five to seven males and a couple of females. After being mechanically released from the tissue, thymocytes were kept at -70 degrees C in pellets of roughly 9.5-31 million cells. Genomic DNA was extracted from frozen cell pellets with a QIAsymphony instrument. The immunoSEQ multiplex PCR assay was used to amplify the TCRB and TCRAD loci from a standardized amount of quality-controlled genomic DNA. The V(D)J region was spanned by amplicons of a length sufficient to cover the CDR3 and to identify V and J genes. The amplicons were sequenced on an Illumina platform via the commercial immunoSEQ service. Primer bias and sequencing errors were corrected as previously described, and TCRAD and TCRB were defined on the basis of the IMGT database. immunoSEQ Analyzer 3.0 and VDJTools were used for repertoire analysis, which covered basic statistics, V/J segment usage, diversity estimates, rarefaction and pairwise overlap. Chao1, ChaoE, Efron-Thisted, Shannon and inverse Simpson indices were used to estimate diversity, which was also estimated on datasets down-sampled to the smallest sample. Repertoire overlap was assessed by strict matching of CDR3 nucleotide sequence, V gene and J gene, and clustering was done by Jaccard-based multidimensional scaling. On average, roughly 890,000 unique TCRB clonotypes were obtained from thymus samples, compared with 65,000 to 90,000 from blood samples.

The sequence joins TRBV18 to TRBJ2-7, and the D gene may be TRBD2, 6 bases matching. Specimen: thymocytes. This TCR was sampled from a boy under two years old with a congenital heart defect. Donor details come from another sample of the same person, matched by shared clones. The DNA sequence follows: TGTGCCAGCTCACCCCGGGTTGGCGGGAACTACGAGCAGTACTTC. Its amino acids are CASSPRVGGNYEQYF.